This TCR beta chain stems from a study of CD8+ T cells in alopecia areata. The sample holds a few counts of this clone. Gene labels here are mouse ones. Read coverage stops 4 residues before the CDR3 terminus; the germline J gene supplies the remainder. The CDR3 spans 13 residues. Germline V CDR1 and CDR2: NNHNN, SYGAGS (reference sequence). The V and J ends lost 0 bases and 3 bases respectively, with 5 bases between them. Extracted RNA was reverse transcribed, and the resulting cDNA served as sequencing template. Measured with immunoSEQ multiplex PCR; TCRdb has only the in-frame clones, and not every one. The data show 270,000 or so clones, none appearing only once, with more than 0.95% held by the ten largest. Cells pooled from cutaneous lymph nodes were sorted on CD4, CD8alpha, NKG2D, NKG2ACE and other markers.

The rearrangement links TRBV13-2 to TRBJ2-5; D call uncertain. Sequencing used CD4+ T cells sorted from a lymph node. The receptor was isolated from a C3H/HeJ mouse with alopecia areata. The mouse strain carries the MHC haplotype H2-k. This chain's CDR3 is CASGDAWQDTQYF. The CDR3 bases that were read are TGTGCCAGCGGTGATGCTTGGCAAGAC.